One T cell receptor beta chain is described in this entry. It has no known antigen specificity. Per-nucleotide qualities are absent, and no much larger clonotype sits a single base away. This record comes from a study of T cell changes during pregnancy in multiple sclerosis (dated by TCRdb to about 2019). As for the study more broadly: In women with multiple sclerosis, the researchers looked at how the T cell repertoire shifted as pregnancy progressed.

The method behind the library was the immunoSEQ multiplex PCR assay. TCRdb retrieved this table from immuneACCESS and kept in-frame rearrangements only. Not all clones are present; in checked studies, unresolved V genes account for under half, and no reason is known for the remainder. The sample profile shows about 48,000 clones; roughly 94% of them were found once. The ten largest account for 0.47% of the sample. Looking up the germline V gene (reference sequence) yields CDR1 LNHDA and CDR2 SQIVND. Unmatched junction bases come to 13, with V trimmed by 3 bases and J by 3 bases. The CDR3 runs 17 residues from the cysteine to the phenylalanine. CDR3 DNA is the only sequence kept; it has 51 bases, read in frame from the first base.

The input for sequencing was CD4+ T cells from peripheral blood mononuclear cells, taken in the first trimester of pregnancy. The rearranged chain carries TRBV19 and TRBJ2-7; 8 central nucleotides agree with TRBD2. The clonotype originates from a female donor with multiple sclerosis, enrolled in a pregnancy study. The nucleotide sequence reads as follows: TGTGCCAGTAGTATTAGGTTCGAACGGGGGGGTTTCTACGAGCAGTACTTC. Its translation reads: CASSIRFERGGFYEQYF.